A single T cell receptor beta chain is shown here with its context. The assay was immunoSEQ multiplex PCR, and TCRdb's table has in-frame clones only and misses some. Altogether about 100,000 clones are present, 75% to 95% being singletons, with the ten largest covering 4% to 6%. These data originate in a study of blood T cell repertoires in COVID-19. Study-level information: Material from acute and convalescent COVID-19 was sourced from the United States, Italy and Spain.

This CDR3 is 13 amino acids long. Germline CDR1 MRHNA, CDR2 SNTAGT. V lost 4 bases and J 2 bases, leaving 7 bases between the germline ends. This chain uses TRBV6-4 with TRBJ2-3; tentatively, D is TRBD2 (5 bases). The receptor was derived from a man in his fifties with acute or convalescent COVID-19. The sequenced sample was peripheral blood. The CDR3: CASSADYTDTQYF. CDR3 sequence (DNA): TGTGCCAGCAGTGCCGACTACACAGATACGCAGTATTTT.